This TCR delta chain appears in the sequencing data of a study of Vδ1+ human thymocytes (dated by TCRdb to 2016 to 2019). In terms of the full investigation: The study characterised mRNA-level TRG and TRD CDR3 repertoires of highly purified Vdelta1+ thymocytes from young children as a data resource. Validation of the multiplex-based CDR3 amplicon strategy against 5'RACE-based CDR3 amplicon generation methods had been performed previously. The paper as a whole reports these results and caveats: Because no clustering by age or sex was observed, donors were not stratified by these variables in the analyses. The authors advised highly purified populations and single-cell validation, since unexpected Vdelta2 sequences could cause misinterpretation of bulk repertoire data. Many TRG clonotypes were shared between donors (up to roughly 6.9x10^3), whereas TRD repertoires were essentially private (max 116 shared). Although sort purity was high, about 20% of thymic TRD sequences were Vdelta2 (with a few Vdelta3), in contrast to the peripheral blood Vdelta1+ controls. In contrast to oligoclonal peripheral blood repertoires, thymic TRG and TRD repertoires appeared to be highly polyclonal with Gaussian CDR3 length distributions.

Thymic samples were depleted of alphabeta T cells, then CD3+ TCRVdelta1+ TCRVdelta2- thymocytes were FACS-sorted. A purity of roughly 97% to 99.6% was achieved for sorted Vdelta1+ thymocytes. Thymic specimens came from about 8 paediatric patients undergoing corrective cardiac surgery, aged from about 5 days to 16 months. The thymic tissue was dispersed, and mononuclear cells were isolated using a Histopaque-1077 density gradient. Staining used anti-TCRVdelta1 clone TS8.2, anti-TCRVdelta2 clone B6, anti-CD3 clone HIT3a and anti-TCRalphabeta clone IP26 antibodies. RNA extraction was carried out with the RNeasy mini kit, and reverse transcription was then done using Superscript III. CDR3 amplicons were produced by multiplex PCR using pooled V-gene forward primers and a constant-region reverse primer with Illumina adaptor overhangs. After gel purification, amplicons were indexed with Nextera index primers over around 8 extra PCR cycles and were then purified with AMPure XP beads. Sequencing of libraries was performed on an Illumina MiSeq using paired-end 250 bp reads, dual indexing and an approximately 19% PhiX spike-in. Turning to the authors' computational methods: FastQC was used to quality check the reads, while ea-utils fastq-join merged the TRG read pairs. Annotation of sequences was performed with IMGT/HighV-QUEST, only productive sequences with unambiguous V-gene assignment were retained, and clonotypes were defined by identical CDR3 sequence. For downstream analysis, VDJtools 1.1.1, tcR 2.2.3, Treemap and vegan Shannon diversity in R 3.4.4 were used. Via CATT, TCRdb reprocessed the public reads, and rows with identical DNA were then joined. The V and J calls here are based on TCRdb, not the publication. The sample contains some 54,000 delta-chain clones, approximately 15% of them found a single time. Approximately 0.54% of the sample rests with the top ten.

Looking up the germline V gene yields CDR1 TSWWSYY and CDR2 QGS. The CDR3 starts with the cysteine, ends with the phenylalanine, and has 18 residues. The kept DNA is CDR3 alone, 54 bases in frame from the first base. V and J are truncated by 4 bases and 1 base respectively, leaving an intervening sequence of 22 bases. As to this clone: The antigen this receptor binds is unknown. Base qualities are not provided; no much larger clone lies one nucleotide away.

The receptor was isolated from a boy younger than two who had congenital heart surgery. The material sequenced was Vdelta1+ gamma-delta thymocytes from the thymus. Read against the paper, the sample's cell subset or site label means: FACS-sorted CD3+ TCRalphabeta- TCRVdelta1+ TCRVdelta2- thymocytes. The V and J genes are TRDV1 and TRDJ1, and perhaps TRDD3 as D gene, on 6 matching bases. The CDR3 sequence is CALGGLLRAGDTTDKLIF. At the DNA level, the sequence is TGTGCTCTTGGGGGACTCCTGAGAGCGGGGGACACCACCGATAAACTCATCTTT.